This paragraph reports one TCR beta chain. What it recognizes is unknown. Using immunoSEQ multiplex PCR, the repertoire was profiled, and TCRdb retains in-frame clones only, with some absent. The sample carries around 38,000 clones, 65% to 90% recorded once. These data are taken from a study of radiotherapy plus CTLA-4 blockade in lung cancer. As for the study in general: Overall, less than 20% of patients showed an objective response, while roughly 28% attained disease control. The study's findings and limits: In blood, early T cell clone dynamics reportedly predicted response best, together with interferon-beta.

CDR1 and CDR2 (germline): SGHRS, YFSETQ. V was pared by 0 bases and J by 3 bases, with 4 bases of the junction left unmatched. The CDR3 extends over 15 amino acids. Here the sequenced sample was peripheral blood, taken from a patient treated with radiotherapy plus ipilimumab. The receptor comes from a human donor with non-small cell lung cancer whose response to radiotherapy plus ipilimumab could not be evaluated. The chain couples TRBV5-1 to TRBJ2-7, with 9 bases fitting TRBD1. The CDR3 is CASSLDGTGYYEQYF. The CDR3 region has the DNA TGCGCCAGCAGCTTGGATGGGACAGGGTACTACGAGCAGTACTTC.